This entry is about one T cell receptor (beta chain). TCR sequencing covered a few patients who responded to pembrolizumab. TCRdb's table, derived via immunoSEQ multiplex PCR, lists solely in-frame clones and lacks some. Here the sample spans around 120,000 clones, around 86% being singletons. The sample belongs to a study of PD-1 blockade in mismatch repair-deficient tumors. Study overall: Patients had approximately 13 mismatch repair-deficient cancer types and were previously treated and progressing.

This CDR3 has 13 residues. CDR1 and CDR2 from the germline V gene are GTSNPN and SVGIG (reference sequence). Between the trimmed V and J ends, which lost 2 bases and 0 bases, there was a span of 5 bases. Sample: peripheral blood, taken 44 weeks after starting pembrolizumab. The J gene is TRBJ2-4, the V gene TRBV30, with unresolved D. This TCR derives from an adult with mismatch repair-deficient cancer. In nucleotides, the CDR3 is TGTGCCTGGAGTTCGTTAGCCAAAAACATTCAGTACTTC. Translated: CAWSSLAKNIQYF.